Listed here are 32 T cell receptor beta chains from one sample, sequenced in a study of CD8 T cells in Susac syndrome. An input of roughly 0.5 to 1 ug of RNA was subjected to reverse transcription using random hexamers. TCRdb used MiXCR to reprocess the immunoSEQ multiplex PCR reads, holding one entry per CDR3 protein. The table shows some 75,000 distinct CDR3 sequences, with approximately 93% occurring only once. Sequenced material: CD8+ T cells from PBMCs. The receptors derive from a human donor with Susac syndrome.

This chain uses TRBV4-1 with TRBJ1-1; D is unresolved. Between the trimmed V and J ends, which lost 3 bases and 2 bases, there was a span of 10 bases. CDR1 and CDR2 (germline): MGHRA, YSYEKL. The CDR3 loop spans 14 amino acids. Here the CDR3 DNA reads TGCGCCAGCAGCCAGGTCCGGGCCAACACTGAAGCTTTCTTT. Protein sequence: CASSQVRANTEAFF.

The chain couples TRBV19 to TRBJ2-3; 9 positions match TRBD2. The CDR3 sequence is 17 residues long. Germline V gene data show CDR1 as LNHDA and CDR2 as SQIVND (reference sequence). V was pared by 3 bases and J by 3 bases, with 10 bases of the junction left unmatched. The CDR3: CASSMKAGGLVTDTQYF. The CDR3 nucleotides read TGTGCCAGTAGTATGAAGGCGGGGGGGCTTGTTACAGATACGCAGTATTTT.

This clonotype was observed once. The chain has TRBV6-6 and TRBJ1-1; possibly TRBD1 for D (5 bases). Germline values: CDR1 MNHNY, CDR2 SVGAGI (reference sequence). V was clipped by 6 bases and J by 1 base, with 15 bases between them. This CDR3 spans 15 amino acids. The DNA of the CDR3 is TGTGCCAGCAGACCTCGTGGGGGGGGGAACACTGAAGCTTTCTTT. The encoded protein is CASRPRGGGNTEAFF.

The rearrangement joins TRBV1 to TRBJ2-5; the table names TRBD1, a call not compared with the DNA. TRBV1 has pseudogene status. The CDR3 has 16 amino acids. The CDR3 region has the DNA TGCACCAGCAGCCAACTTGTGACAGGGTGCCAAGAGACCCAGTACTTC. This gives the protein CTSSQLVTGCQETQYF.

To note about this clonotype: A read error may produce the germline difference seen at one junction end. The CDR3 coding sequence is TGTGCTAGCAGCTTAGACAGGGACACTGAAGCTTTCTTT. Its protein is CASSLDRDTEAFF. The chain couples TRBV7-7 to TRBJ1-1; 7 bases fit TRBD1. Per germline, CDR1 SSHAT and CDR2 FNYEAQ (reference sequence). The CDR3 runs to 13 residues.

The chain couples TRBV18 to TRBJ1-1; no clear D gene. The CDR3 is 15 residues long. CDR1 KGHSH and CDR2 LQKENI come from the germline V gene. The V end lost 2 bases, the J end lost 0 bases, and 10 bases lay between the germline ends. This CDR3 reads CASSPSQPLNTEAFF. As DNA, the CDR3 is TGTGCCAGCTCACCATCACAGCCCCTGAACACTGAAGCTTTCTTT.

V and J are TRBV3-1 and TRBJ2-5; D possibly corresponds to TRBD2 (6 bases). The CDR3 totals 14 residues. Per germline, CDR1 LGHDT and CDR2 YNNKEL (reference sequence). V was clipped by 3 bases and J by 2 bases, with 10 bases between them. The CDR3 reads CASSHIGLQETQYF. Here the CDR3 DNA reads TGTGCCAGCAGCCATATTGGACTACAAGAGACCCAGTACTTC.

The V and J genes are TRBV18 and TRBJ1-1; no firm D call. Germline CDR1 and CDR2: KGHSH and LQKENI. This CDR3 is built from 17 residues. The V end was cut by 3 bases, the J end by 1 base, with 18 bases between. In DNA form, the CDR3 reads TGTGCCAGCTCACCGACGCCCACCTATGGGGAGAACACTGAAGCTTTCTTT. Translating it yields CASSPTPTYGENTEAFF.

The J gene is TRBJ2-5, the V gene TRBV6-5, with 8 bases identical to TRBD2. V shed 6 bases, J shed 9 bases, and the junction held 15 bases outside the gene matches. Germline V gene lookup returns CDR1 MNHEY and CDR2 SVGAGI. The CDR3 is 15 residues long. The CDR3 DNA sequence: TGTGCCAGCAGCCGGGAGGGCCGACGCTGGGAGGCCCAGTACTTC. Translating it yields CASSREGRRWEAQYF.

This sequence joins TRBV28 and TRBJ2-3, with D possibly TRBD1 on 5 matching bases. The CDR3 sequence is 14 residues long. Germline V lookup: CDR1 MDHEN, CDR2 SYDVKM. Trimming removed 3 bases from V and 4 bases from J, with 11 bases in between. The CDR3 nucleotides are TGTGCCAGCAGTTTTGCGGACAACTCAGATACGCAGTATTTT. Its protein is CASSFADNSDTQYF. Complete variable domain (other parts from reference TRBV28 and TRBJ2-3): DVKVTQSSRYLVKRTGEKVFLECVQDMDHENMFWYRQDPGLGLRLIYFSYDVKMKEKGDIPEGYSVSREKKERFSLILESASTNQTSMYLCASSFADNSDTQYFGPGTRLTVL.

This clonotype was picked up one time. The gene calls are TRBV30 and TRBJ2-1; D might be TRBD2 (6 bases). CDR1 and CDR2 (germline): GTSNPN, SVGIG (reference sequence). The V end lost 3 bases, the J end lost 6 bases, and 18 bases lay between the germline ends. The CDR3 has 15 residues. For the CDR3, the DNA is TGTGCCTGGAGAGTTCGAGCGGGTTATTTCAATGAGCAGTTCTTC. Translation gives CAWRVRAGYFNEQFF.

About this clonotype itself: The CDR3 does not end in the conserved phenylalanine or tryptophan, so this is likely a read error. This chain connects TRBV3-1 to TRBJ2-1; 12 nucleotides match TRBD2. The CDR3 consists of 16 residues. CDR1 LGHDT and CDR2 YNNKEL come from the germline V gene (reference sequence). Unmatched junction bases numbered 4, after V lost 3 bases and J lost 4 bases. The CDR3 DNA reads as TGTGCCAGCAGCCATGGGGGACTAGCGGGTTACAATGAGCAGTTCCTC. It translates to CASSHGGLAGYNEQFL.

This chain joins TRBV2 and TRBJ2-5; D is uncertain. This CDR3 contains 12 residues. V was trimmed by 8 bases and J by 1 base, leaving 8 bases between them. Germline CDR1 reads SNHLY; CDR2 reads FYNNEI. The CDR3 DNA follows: TGTGCCAGCGGGTTCCGCCAAGAGACCCAGTACTTC. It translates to CASGFRQETQYF.

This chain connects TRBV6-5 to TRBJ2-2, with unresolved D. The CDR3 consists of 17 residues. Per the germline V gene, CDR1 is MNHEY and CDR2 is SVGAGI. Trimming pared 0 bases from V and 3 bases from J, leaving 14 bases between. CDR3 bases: TGTGCCAGCAGTTACTCCGGGCTAGATCGGCACACCGGGGAGCTGTTTTTT. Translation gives CASSYSGLDRHTGELFF.

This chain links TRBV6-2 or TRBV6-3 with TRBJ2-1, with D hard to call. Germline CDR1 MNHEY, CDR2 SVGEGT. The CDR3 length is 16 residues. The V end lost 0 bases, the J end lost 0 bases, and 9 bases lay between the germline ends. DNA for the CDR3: TGTGCCAGCAGTTACTCACTCTCCCCCTCCTACAATGAGCAGTTCTTC. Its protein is CASSYSLSPSYNEQFF.

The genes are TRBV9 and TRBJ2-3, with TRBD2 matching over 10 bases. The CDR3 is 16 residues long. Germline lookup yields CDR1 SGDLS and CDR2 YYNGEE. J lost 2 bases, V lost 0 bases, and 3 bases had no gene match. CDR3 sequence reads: CASSVVLAGATDTQYF. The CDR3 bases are TGTGCCAGCAGCGTAGTGCTAGCGGGAGCCACAGATACGCAGTATTTT.

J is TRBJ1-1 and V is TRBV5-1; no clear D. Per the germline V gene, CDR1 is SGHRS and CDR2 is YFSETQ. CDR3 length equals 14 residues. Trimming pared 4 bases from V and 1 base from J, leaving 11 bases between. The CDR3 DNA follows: TGCGCCAGCAGCACTCGGACGGCGAACACTGAAGCTTTCTTT. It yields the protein CASSTRTANTEAFF.

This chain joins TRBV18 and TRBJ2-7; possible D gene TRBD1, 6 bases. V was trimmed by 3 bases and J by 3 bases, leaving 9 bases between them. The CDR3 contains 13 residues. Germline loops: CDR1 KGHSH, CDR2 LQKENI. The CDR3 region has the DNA TGTGCCAGCTCACCTTCGGACAGCTACGAGCAGTACTTC. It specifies CASSPSDSYEQYF.

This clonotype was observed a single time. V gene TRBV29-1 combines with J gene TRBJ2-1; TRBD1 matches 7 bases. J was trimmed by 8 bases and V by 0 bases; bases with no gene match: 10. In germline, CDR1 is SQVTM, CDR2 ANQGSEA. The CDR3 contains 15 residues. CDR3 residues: CSVEDRDSNSHEQFF. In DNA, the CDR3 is TGCAGCGTTGAAGATAGGGACAGTAACTCTCATGAGCAGTTCTTC.

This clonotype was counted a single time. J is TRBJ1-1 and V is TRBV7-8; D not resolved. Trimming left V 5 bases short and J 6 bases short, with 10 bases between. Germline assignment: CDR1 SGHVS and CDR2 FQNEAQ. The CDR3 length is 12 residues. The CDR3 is CASSHVGPEAFF. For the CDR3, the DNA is TGTGCCAGCAGCCACGTCGGCCCTGAAGCTTTCTTT.

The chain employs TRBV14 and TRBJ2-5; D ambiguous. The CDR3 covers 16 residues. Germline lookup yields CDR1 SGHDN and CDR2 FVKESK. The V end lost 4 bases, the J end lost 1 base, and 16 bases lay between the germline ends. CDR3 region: CASSRSQPPAQETQYF. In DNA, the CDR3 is TGTGCCAGCAGCCGGTCCCAACCTCCTGCCCAAGAGACCCAGTACTTC.

The CDR3: CASSQDASGRNNEQFF. The DNA of the CDR3 is TGTGCCAGCAGCCAAGATGCTAGCGGGAGAAACAATGAGCAGTTCTTC. The J gene is TRBJ2-1, the V gene TRBV3-1, with 10 nucleotides matching TRBD2. This CDR3 comprises 16 residues. CDR1 and CDR2 (germline): LGHDT, YNNKEL (reference sequence). V lost 0 bases, J lost 5 bases, and 4 bases stayed unmatched.

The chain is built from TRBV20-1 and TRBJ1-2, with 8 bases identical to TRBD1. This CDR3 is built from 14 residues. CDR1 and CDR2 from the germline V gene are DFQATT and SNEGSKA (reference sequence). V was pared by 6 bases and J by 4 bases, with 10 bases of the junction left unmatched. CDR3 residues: CSAVGQGPLYGYTF. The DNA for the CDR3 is TGCAGTGCCGTCGGACAGGGCCCTCTCTATGGCTACACCTTC.

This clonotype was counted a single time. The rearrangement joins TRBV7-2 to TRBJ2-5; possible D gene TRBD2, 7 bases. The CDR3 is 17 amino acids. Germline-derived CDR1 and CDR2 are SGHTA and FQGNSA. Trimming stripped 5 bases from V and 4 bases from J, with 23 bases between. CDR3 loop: CASSLRRGGPRRETQYF. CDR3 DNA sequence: TGTGCCAGCAGCCTGCGGAGGGGGGGGCCGCGTAGAGAGACCCAGTACTTC.

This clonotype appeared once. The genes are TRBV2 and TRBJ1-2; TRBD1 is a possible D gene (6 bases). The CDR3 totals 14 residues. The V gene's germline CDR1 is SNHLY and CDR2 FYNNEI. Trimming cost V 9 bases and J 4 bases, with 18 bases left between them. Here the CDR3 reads CASKEGVSGYGYTF. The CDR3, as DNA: TGTGCCAGTAAGGAGGGGGTCTCAGGCTATGGCTACACCTTC.

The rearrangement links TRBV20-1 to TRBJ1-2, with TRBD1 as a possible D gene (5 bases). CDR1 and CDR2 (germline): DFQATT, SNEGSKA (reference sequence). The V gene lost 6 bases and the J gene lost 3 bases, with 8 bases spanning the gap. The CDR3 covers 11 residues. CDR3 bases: TGCAGTGCAGGACAATACTATGGCTACACCTTC. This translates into CSAGQYYGYTF.

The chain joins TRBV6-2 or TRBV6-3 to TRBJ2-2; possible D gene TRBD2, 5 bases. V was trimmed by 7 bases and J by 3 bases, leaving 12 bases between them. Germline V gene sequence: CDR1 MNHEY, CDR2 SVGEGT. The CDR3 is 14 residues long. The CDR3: CASTASDYTGELFF. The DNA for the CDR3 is TGTGCCAGCACAGCGTCGGACTACACCGGGGAGCTGTTTTTT.

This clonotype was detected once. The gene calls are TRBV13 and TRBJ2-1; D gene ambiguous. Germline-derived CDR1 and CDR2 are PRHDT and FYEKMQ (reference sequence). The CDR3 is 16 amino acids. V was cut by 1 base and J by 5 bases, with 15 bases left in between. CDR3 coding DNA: TGTGCCAGCAGCTTAGTGACCCGGACGATAAACAATGAGCAGTTCTTC. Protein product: CASSLVTRTINNEQFF.

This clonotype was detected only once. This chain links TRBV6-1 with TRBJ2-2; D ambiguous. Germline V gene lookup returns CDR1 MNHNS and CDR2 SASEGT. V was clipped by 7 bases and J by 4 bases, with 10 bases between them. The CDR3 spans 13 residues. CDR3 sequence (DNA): TGTGCCAGCACTGATGGGCGCACCGGGGAGCTGTTTTTT. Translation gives CASTDGRTGELFF.

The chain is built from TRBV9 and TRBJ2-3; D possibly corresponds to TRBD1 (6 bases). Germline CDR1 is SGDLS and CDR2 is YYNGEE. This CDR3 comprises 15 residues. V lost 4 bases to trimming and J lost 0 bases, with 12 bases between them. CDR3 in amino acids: CASSRGTSSTDTQYF. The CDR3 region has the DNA TGTGCCAGCAGCCGAGGGACATCTAGCACAGATACGCAGTATTTT.

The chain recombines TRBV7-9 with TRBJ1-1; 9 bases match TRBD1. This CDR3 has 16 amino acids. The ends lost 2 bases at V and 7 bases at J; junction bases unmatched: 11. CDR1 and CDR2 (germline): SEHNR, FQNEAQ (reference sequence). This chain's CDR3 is CASSLISGQGEDEAFF. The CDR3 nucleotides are TGTGCCAGCAGCTTAATCTCGGGACAGGGTGAGGATGAAGCTTTCTTT.

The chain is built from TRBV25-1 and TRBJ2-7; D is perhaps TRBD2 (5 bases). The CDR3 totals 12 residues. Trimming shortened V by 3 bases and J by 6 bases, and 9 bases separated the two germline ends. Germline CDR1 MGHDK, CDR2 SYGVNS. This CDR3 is CASSDGLREQYF. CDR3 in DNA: TGTGCCAGCAGTGACGGACTCCGCGAGCAGTACTTC.